This TCR beta chain emerged from a study of long-term antiretroviral therapy in people with HIV. They ran version v3.0 of the immunoSEQ assay at survey level. Method: immunoSEQ multiplex PCR; TCRdb's copy keeps in-frame clones and lacks some. The table includes under 20,000 clones, approximately 90% detected once. V lost 0 bases to trimming and J lost 9 bases, with 9 bases between them. The CDR3 sequence is 13 residues long. Germline V lookup: CDR1 SGHTA, CDR2 FQGTGA. At minimum, one pre-ART and two post-ART PBMC samples were obtained from each donor. V gene TRBV7-3 combines with J gene TRBJ1-5; D is uncertain. The sample in question was unsorted PBMCs, obtained 4.2 years after starting antiretroviral therapy. The clonotype comes from a man aged 45-65 years with HIV. As DNA, the CDR3 is TGTGCCAGCAGCTTAACGTCTGCTGGGCCCCAGCATTTT. Its protein is CASSLTSAGPQHF.